The 2 T cell receptor beta chains given below trace back to one sample, sequenced in a study of T cells in Graves' hyperthyroidism and ophthalmopathy (dated by TCRdb to 2018 to 2020). Library creation used multiplex PCR. The sequencing machine was an Illumina HiSeq 2000. TCR beta CDR3 regions were amplified from RNA transcripts. The TCR CDR3 was subjected to a first round of RT-PCR using the HTBI primer set and the Qiagen OneStep RT-PCR kit. Starting from the raw public reads, TCRdb applied fastp trimming at Q25, assembled clones with MiXCR and retained in-frame beta chains. Each record represents a unique CDR3 protein, reported with the most common genes and DNA among its rows. The sample yields around 390,000 distinct CDR3 sequences; approximately 14% were counted once. Of the sample, around a fifth falls within the top ten clones. Sequenced: blood. Every receptor here comes from a woman in her 30s with Graves' ophthalmopathy.

This clonotype was counted many times. The chain carries TRBV20-1 and TRBJ2-3; D gene uncertain. The CDR3 is 15 residues long. Trimming removed 4 bases at V and 4 bases at J, with 18 bases between. Germline CDR1 is DFQATT and CDR2 is SNEGSKA (reference sequence). The CDR3 nucleotides read TGCAGTGCTATACGGACCCAAGGCCCCGCAGATACGCAGTATTTT. It is translated as CSAIRTQGPADTQYF.

This clonotype was counted many times. The chain couples TRBV2 to TRBJ2-1; 10 nucleotides align to TRBD2. V shed 8 bases, J shed 7 bases, and the junction held 11 bases outside the gene matches. CDR1 SNHLY and CDR2 FYNNEI come from the germline V gene. The CDR3 has 15 amino acids. CDR3 coding DNA: TGTGCCAGCGCTCATAGCGGGGGGCTAGAAAATGAGCAGTTCTTC. Protein product: CASAHSGGLENEQFF.